This T cell receptor (beta chain) was captured by sequencing in a study of blood T cell repertoires in COVID-19. Study details: The study drew acute and convalescent COVID-19 samples from the United States, Italy and Spain.

Clones were sequenced by immunoSEQ multiplex PCR, and TCRdb holds only the in-frame ones, with some missing. The table includes 110,000 or so clones, approximately 90% detected once. Germline CDR1 reads SEHNR; CDR2 reads FQNEAQ (reference sequence). This CDR3 region has 14 residues. The junction had 9 bases not matched to a gene; V was cut back by 7 bases and J by 7 bases. This chain connects TRBV7-9 to TRBJ1-2; 10 bases match TRBD1. The sequenced material came from peripheral blood. The TCR was taken from a woman aged 50 to 60 with acute or convalescent COVID-19. CDR3 sequence (DNA): TGTGCCAGCAATCCCGGGACAGGGGATGGTGGCTACACCTTC. Residues: CASNPGTGDGGYTF.